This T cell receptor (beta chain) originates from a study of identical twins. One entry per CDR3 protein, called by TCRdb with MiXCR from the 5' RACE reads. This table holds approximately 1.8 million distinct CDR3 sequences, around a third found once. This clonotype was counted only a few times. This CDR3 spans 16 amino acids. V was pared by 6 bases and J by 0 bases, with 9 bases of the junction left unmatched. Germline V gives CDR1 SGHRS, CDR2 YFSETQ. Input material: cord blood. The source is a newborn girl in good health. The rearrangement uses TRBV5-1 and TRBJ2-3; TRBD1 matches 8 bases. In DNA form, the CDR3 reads TGCGCCAGCATAGTTGGACAGGGCCTAAGCACAGATACGCAGTATTTT. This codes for CASIVGQGLSTDTQYF.